This section outlines one TCR beta chain sequence together with its context. Its antigen is still unknown. The entry originates in a study of monozygotic twins with cystic fibrosis. Sequencing used immunoSEQ multiplex PCR; TCRdb keeps in-frame clones, though not all of them. The sample has roughly 25,000 clones; about 91% are singletons. This CDR3 region has 12 residues. CDR1 is MDHEN, CDR2 SYDVKM, per germline. Trimming cost V 2 bases and J 12 bases, with 13 bases left between them. Study-wide results and caveats: Monozygotic CF twin pairs shared significantly more nucleotide-identical clonotypes than unrelated CF individuals did. Co-twins had the most similar V usage for 13 of 16 pairs, J for 8. Age, concordance and disease severity did not associate with shared CDR3 numbers. Low clonality (median roughly 0.009) suggested a mostly naive repertoire.

This clonotype originated in a girl aged 2 to 9 with cystic fibrosis. Sequenced input: blood. The chain uses TRBV28 and TRBJ1-1, with D uncertain. The CDR3 protein is CASSLIEGKTFF. The CDR3 DNA reads as TGTGCCAGCAGTTTAATTGAAGGCAAAACTTTCTTT.